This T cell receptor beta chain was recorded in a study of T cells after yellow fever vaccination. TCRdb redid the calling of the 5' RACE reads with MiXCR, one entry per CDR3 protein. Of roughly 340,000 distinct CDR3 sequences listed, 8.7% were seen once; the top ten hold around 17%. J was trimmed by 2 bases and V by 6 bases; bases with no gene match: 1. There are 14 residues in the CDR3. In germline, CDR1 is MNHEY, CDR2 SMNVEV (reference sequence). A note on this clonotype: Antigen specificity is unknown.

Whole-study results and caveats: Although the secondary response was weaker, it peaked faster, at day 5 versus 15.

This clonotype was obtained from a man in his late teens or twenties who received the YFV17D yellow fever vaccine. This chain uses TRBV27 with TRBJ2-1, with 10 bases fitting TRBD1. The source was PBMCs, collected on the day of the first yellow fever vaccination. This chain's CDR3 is CASRDRGPYNEQFF. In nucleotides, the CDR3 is TGTGCCAGCAGAGACAGGGGGCCCTACAATGAGCAGTTCTTC.